The T cell receptor (beta chain) described here comes from a study of OX40 agonist ivuxolimab in advanced cancers. Whole-study context: The patients received ivuxolimab by intravenous route every 2 weeks at 0.01 to 10 mg/kg. Points from the study as a whole: There were, on average, more expanded clones in CD8+ T cells than in CD4+.

A remark on this clone: Antigen specificity is unknown.

TCRdb's copy holds only in-frame clones and misses some; the assay was immunoSEQ multiplex PCR. Altogether roughly 93,000 clones are present, under 90% being singletons, with the ten largest covering around 5.5%. Samples of blood were obtained at baseline, on cycle 4 day 1, and on cycle 7 day 1. Trimming left V 1 base short and J 0 bases short, with 7 bases between. Germline loops: CDR1 LGHNA, CDR2 YNFKEQ. This CDR3 region has 16 residues. The sequences come from CD4+ or CD8+ T cells sorted from blood, collected in a trial of the OX40 agonist ivuxolimab. The source of this sequence is an adult with an advanced solid tumor such as melanoma, head and neck, liver or kidney cancer. The rearrangement joins TRBV4-2 to TRBJ2-6; the D is unclear. CDR3: CASSQVADSGANVLTF. The CDR3 DNA is TGTGCCAGCAGCCAAGTGGCGGACTCTGGGGCCAACGTCCTGACTTTC.